The present T cell receptor (beta chain) was sequenced within a study of long-term antiretroviral therapy in people with HIV. Whole-study results and caveats: Relative to transplant donor controls, diversity remained lower despite increasing after ART.

Note on this clone: Antigen: not known.

Assay version v3.0 of immunoSEQ was used, and it was run at survey level. Only in-frame clones appear in the TCRdb table, and some are missing; sequencing was by immunoSEQ multiplex PCR. Of roughly 17,000 clones listed, approximately 81% are singletons. CDR3 length equals 14 residues. V dropped 3 bases and J dropped 4 bases, with 12 bases sitting between them. Germline CDR1 and CDR2: SNHLY and FYNNEI. This sequence was found in a woman aged 40 to 55 with HIV. The chain links TRBV2 to TRBJ1-2, with D possibly being TRBD1 (5 bases). The sequencing used unsorted PBMCs, collected 0.5 years after starting antiretroviral therapy. CDR3 amino acids: CASSEAGMAYGYTF. The CDR3 DNA reads as TGTGCCAGCAGTGAGGCAGGGATGGCCTATGGCTACACCTTC.